The T cell receptor beta chain under discussion was sequenced for a study of blood T cell repertoires in COVID-19. Method: immunoSEQ multiplex PCR; TCRdb's copy keeps in-frame clones and lacks some. Here the sample spans more than 150,000 clones, around 79% being singletons. The V and J ends lost 1 base and 7 bases respectively, with 12 bases between them. This CDR3 has 14 amino acids. In germline, CDR1 is SGHRS, CDR2 YFSETQ. The sequenced sample consisted of peripheral blood. The chain links TRBV5-1 to TRBJ2-1; weak D call: TRBD2 (5 bases). The receptor was isolated from a man aged 55-75 years with active or convalescent COVID-19. The CDR3 loop reads CASSLLSESNEQFF. In DNA form, the CDR3 reads TGCGCCAGCAGCTTGCTTAGCGAATCTAATGAGCAGTTCTTC.